This T cell receptor (beta chain) was obtained from a study of PD-L1 blockade in urothelial cancer. Study-level information: Researchers looked at the blood 3 weeks (second dose) and 6 weeks after treatment began.

There are 12 residues in the CDR3. Trimming removed 3 bases at V and 10 bases at J, with 10 bases between. CDR1 is WSHSY and CDR2 is SAAADI in the germline V gene. Spike-ins of synthetic TCR analog templates went into each PCR. Here immunoSEQ multiplex PCR was the method, and the copy in TCRdb shows in-frame clones only, minus some. The sample lists approximately 79,000 clones, 80% to 95% occurring once. Sample time point: peripheral blood 6 weeks after treatment start. Sequenced material: PBMCs, taken around atezolizumab (anti-PD-L1) treatment. This chain uses TRBV10-2 with TRBJ2-1; D is undetermined. The sequence was obtained from a woman aged 80 or over with urothelial cancer. CDR3 loop: CASSEPAGEQFF. The CDR3 DNA follows: TGCGCCAGCAGTGAACCTGCCGGGGAGCAGTTCTTC.